This is a list of T cell receptor beta chains from one sample in a study of tumor-infiltrating lymphocytes in primary liver carcinoma. MiXCR, applied by TCRdb to the multiplex PCR reads, yields one record per CDR3 protein. The table has about 210,000 distinct CDR3 sequences, just under 85% seen once. Sequenced material: tumor tissue from primary liver carcinoma. The receptors were gathered from a man between 40 and 49 years old with primary liver carcinoma and hepatitis B virus infection. The CDR3 runs from the conserved cysteine through the conserved F or W. The D gene is left open where the match is weak. Expanded clones are given a class, and other clones once, few, many or no size at all.

V	size	D	length	J	DNA	CDR3
TRBV12-3/TRBV12-4	.	.	14	TRBJ1-6	TGTGCCAGCACTTTACATGGGACCGATTCACCCCTCCACTTT	CASTLHGTDSPLHF
TRBV6-1	.	.	18	TRBJ2-5	TGTGCCAGCAGCGAAAATTTAATGGGGGCGTCCGTTGGAGAGACCCAGTACTTC	CASSENLMGASVGETQYF
TRBV12-3/TRBV12-4	.	.	11	TRBJ2-1	TGTGCCAGCACCCGGAGTAATGGGCAGTTCTTC	CASTRSNGQFF
TRBV29-1	.	.	14	TRBJ2-5	.	CSVASGTGEETHYF
TRBV4-1	many	TRBD2	16	TRBJ2-5	TGCGCCAGCAGCCAAGGGTCGTCTAGCGGGAGAGAGACCCAGTACTTC	CASSQGSSSGRETQYF
TRBV6-1	.	TRBD1	16	TRBJ1-1	TGTGCCAGCAGAGGCATTCGGACAGGTACGAACACTGAAGCTTTCTTT	CASRGIRTGTNTEAFF
TRBV29-1	.	.	14	TRBJ2-2	TGCAGCATCCTCGGTCCGGGACCCATCGGAGAGCTGTTTTTT	CSILGPGPIGELFF
TRBV29-1	.	.	14	TRBJ1-5	TGCAGCGGTGCACAGGGTAATAGCAATCAGTCCCAGCATTTT	CSGAQGNSNQSQHF
TRBV29-1	.	.	14	TRBJ1-2	TGCAGCGTTGAAGTCGACGGACCCGGTATTGGTTACATCTTC	CSVEVDGPGIGYIF
TRBV29-1	.	.	13	TRBJ2-5	TGCAGCGTTACATCCAGGGGGAGGGAAACCCAGTACTTC	CSVTSRGRETQYF
TRBV4-3	.	TRBD2	16	TRBJ2-3	TGCGCCAGCAGCCAGGAGACTAGCGGGACCACAGATGCGCAGTATTTT	CASSQETSGTTDAQYF
TRBV4-1	.	TRBD2	17	TRBJ2-2	TGCGCCAGCAGTCAAGACCTACTAGCGGGAGAAACCGGGGAGCTGTTTTTT	CASSQDLLAGETGELFF
TRBV5-1	.	TRBD1	20	TRBJ2-3	TGCGCCAGCAGATTTTCAGGGGGCGGCCCTGCACTGCCTAGCACAGATACGCAGTATTTT	CASRFSGGGPALPSTDTQYF
TRBV6-5	once	TRBD1	16	TRBJ2-5	TGTACCAGTAGTTCACAGGGGCATAGGGGGCAAGAGACCCAGTACTTC	CTSSSQGHRGQETQYF
TRBV11-2	.	TRBD1	13	TRBJ2-1	TGTGCCAGCAGCTTTACAGGGGTCAATGAACAGTTATTC	CASSFTGVNEQLF
TRBV6-1	.	.	9	TRBJ1-2	TGTGCCAGCTACAGGGAAGACACCTTC	CASYREDTF
TRBV29-1	.	.	14	TRBJ1-1	TGCAGCGCCCTCAGACTGCTGGGGGTCACCGAAGCTTTCTTT	CSALRLLGVTEAFF
TRBV4-1	once	TRBD1	17	TRBJ1-5	TGCGCCAGAAGCCAAGAAAATCTCCCAGGGGGCGATCAGCCCCAGCATTTT	CARSQENLPGGDQPQHF
TRBV11-2	.	.	13	TRBJ1-2	TGTACCAGCAGCTTAATGGAAGTATCTGGCTACACCTTC	CTSSLMEVSGYTF
TRBV5-5	.	.	14	TRBJ1-5	TGTGTCAGCAGCAGCTGGGGGGCAGGTCAGCCCCAGCATTTT	CVSSSWGAGQPQHF
TRBV7-9	.	TRBD2	18	TRBJ2-3	TGTGCCAGCAGCTCGCTAGCGGGGGCGGCAAGAGGCACAGATACGCAGTATTTT	CASSSLAGAARGTDTQYF
TRBV5-4	.	TRBD1	17	TRBJ1-2	TGTGCCACCAGCACCTCGGGACAGGGGGATTTTAACTATGGCTACACCTTC	CATSTSGQGDFNYGYTF
TRBV5-5	.	.	16	TRBJ2-2	TGTGCCAGCAGCTGGCGTGGGGGCGGACAGTCAGGGGAGCTGTTTTTT	CASSWRGGGQSGELFF
TRBV6-1	once	TRBD1	15	TRBJ2-7	TGTGCCAACAGTGAAGCCCCGGGACAGGGCTACAAGCAGTACTTC	CANSEAPGQGYKQYF
TRBV29-1	.	.	13	TRBJ1-1	.	CSVGSGSIAKALF
TRBV5-4	.	.	16	TRBJ2-1	TGTGCCAGCAGCCTCGGCGGAGGGATCTATGTGAATGAGCAGTTCTTC	CASSLGGGIYVNEQFF
TRBV6-2/TRBV6-3	.	TRBD2	13	TRBJ2-3	TGTACCAGTTCCGCTGGGACTACAACCCCGCAGTATTTT	CTSSAGTTTPQYF
TRBV12-3/TRBV12-4	.	.	11	TRBJ2-7	TGTGCCAGCAGTCGATCCTACGAGCACTACTTT	CASSRSYEHYF
TRBV6-4	once	.	13	TRBJ2-2	TGTGCCAGCAGCTTTGAAAGCATAGGGGAGCTGTTTTTT	CASSFESIGELFF
TRBV29-1	once	.	15	TRBJ1-1	TGCAGCATTGGATCCTGGTGGGGTATGAACACTGAAGATTTCTTT	CSIGSWWGMNTEDFF
TRBV4-3	.	.	13	TRBJ2-2	TGCGCCAACAGCCAATTTTCTGGAGGGGAGCTGTTTTTT	CANSQFSGGELFF
TRBV11-2	.	.	14	TRBJ2-3	TGTGCCAGCAAGGTGGAGCCGTCCACAGATACGCAGTATTTT	CASKVEPSTDTQYF
TRBV29-1	.	.	12	TRBJ1-1	TGCGGCGTGGTAACAGCTAACACTGAATCTTTCTTT	CGVVTANTESFF
TRBV29-1	.	.	15	TRBJ2-6	TGCAGCGTTGGTGGGGCAGACTATGGGACCAACGTCCTGACTTTC	CSVGGADYGTNVLTF
TRBV4-1	few	.	17	TRBJ1-1	TGCGCCAGCAGCCAAGATTTGGACCACAGGATGAATACTGAAGCTTTCTTT	CASSQDLDHRMNTEAFF